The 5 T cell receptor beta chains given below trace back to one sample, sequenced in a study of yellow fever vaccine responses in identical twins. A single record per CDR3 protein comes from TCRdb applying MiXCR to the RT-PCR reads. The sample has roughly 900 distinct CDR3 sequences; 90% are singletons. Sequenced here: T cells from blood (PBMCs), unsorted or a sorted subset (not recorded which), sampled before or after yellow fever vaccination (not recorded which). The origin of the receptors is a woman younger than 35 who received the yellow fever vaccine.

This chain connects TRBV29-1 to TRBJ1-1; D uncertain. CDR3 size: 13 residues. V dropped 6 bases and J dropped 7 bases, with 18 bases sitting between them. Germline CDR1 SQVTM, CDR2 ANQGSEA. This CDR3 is CSVEGVWDNEAFF. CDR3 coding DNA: TGCAGCGTAGAGGGAGTTTGGGATAATGAAGCTTTCTTT. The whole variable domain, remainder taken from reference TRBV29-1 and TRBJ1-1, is SAVISQKPSRDICQRGTSLTIQCQVDSQVTMMFWYRQQPGQSLTLIATANQGSEATYESGFVIDKFPISRPNLTFSTLTVSNMSPEDSSIYLCSVEGVWDNEAFFGQGTRLTVV.

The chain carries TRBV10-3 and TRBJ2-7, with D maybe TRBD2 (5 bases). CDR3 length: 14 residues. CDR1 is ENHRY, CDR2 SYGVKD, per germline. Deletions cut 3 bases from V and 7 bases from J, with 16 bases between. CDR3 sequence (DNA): TGTGCCATCAGTGACCGGGATAGGGCATCGGAGCAGTACTTC. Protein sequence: CAISDRDRASEQYF.

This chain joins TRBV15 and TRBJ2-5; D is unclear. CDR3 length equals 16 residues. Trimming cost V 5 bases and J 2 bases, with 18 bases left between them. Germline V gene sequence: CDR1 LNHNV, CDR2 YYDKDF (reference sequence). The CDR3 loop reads CATSDTPGSLQETQYF. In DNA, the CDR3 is TGTGCCACCAGCGACACTCCTGGTTCCCTTCAAGAGACCCAGTACTTC.

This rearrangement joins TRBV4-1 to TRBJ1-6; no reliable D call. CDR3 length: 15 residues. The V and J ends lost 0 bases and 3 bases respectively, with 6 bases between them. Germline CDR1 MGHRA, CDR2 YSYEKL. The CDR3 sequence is CASSQDPDYNSPLHF. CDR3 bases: TGCGCCAGCAGCCAAGATCCTGACTATAATTCACCCCTCCACTTT.

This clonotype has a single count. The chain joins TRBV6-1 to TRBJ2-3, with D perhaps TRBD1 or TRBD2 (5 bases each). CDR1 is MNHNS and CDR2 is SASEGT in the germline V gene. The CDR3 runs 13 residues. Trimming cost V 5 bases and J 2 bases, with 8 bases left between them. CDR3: CASSRGPTDTQYF. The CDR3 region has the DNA TGTGCCAGCAGTCGGGGACCCACAGATACGCAGTATTTT.